The 29 T cell receptor beta chains below all came from one sample that was sequenced in a study of graft-versus-host responses after intestinal transplantation. Libraries were prepared by immunoSEQ multiplex PCR; TCRdb keeps only in-frame clonotypes and omits some of them. The profile shows 80,000 or so clones, around 92% of them singletons. Sequencing was performed on PBMCs, taken 98 days after intestinal transplantation. These TCRs come from a human patient who received an intestinal transplant, so some T cells may come from the graft donor.

This rearrangement joins TRBV4-1 to TRBJ2-1, with D unclear. V lost 0 bases, J lost 2 bases, and 11 bases lay in between. Germline lookup yields CDR1 MGHRA and CDR2 YSYEKL. The CDR3 covers 16 residues. The CDR3 reads CASSQEPARPYNEQFF. CDR3 nucleotides: TGCGCCAGCAGCCAAGAACCAGCCCGTCCCTACAATGAGCAGTTCTTC.

On this clone itself: At one boundary the junction diverges from the germline segment, which might be a read error. The gene calls are TRBV7-7 and TRBJ2-1; TRBD2 matches at 9 bases. CDR3 size: 14 residues. CDR1 is SSHAT, CDR2 FNYEAQ, per germline (reference sequence). The CDR3 region is CASSLAPLAGEQFF. The CDR3 coding sequence is TGTGCTAGCAGCTTAGCTCCACTAGCGGGTGAGCAGTTCTTC.

The sample holds a few counts of this clone. CDR3 nucleotide sequence: TGTGCCATCATTAGAGCAGGGGAAGTTGAAGCTTTCTTT. Residues: CAIIRAGEVEAFF. This rearrangement joins TRBV6-6 to TRBJ1-1, with a possible D match to TRBD1 (6 bases). CDR3 size: 13 residues. With 10 bases removed from V and 7 bases from J, the gap between germline ends came to 19 bases. Germline lookup yields CDR1 MNHNY and CDR2 SVGAGI (reference sequence).

This chain joins TRBV27 and TRBJ2-5, with D possibly TRBD2 on 6 matching bases. CDR1 is MNHEY and CDR2 is SMNVEV in the germline V gene (reference sequence). Trimming took 4 bases from V and 5 from J, leaving 17 bases between them. The CDR3 is made up of 15 amino acids. CDR3 residues: CASSSPGSGRETQYF. CDR3 coding DNA: TGTGCCAGCAGTTCTCCCGGTAGCGGTCGGGAGACCCAGTACTTC.

This rearrangement joins TRBV6-5 to TRBJ1-2; D gene ambiguous. Trimming left V 6 bases short and J 4 bases short, with 12 bases between. Germline CDR1 and CDR2: MNHEY and SVGAGI. The CDR3 runs to 13 residues. This CDR3 reads CASSLGSAYGYTF. The DNA for the CDR3 is TGTGCCAGCAGCCTCGGGAGTGCCTATGGCTACACCTTC.

This clone appeared once. The chain is built from TRBV27 and TRBJ2-1; possibly TRBD2 for D (7 bases). Germline CDR1 MNHEY, CDR2 SMNVEV (reference sequence). This CDR3 comprises 15 residues. V dropped 6 bases and J dropped 5 bases, with 17 bases sitting between them. The CDR3 nucleotides read TGTGCCAGCAGCCAAAGGGGGAGGGAAGACAATGAGCAGTTCTTC. It codes for CASSQRGREDNEQFF.

The chain links TRBV6-5 to TRBJ2-5; D remains unclear. The end of the DNA fits TRBJ2-7 better, so the J call may be wrong. The CDR3 loop spans 12 amino acids. Germline CDR1 reads MNHEY; CDR2 reads SVGAGI. The CDR3 DNA reads TGTGCCAGCAGTATTTGGTCCACCGAGCAGTACTTC. Residues: CASSIWSTEQYF.

The V and J genes are TRBV29-1 and TRBJ2-7; D remains ambiguous. Germline V gene data show CDR1 as SQVTM and CDR2 as ANQGSEA. V lost 1 base, J lost 2 bases, and 12 bases lay in between. The CDR3 runs to 14 residues. CDR3 in DNA: TGCAGCGTTGAAGGAGGCCCCACACCCTACGAGCAGTACTTC. Translation: CSVEGGPTPYEQYF.

The chain combines TRBV27 with TRBJ2-7, with 9 bases matching TRBD1. This CDR3 is 14 amino acids long. J lost 1 base, V lost 8 bases, and 6 bases had no gene match. From germline, CDR1 is MNHEY and CDR2 SMNVEV (reference sequence). CDR3: CASSRQGVSYEQYF. The CDR3, as DNA: TGTGCCAGCTCTCGACAGGGGGTTTCCTACGAGCAGTACTTC.

This clone came up a few times. The chain uses TRBV5-6 and TRBJ1-4; D is undetermined. V lost 0 bases and J 3 bases, leaving 0 bases between the germline ends. The CDR3 totals 12 residues. Germline-derived CDR1 and CDR2 are SGHDT and YYEEEE. CDR3 protein: CASSLANEKLFF. The CDR3 coding sequence is TGTGCCAGCAGCTTGGCTAATGAAAAACTGTTTTTT.

J is TRBJ2-6 and V is TRBV5-1; tentatively, D is TRBD2 (6 bases). This CDR3 spans 19 amino acids. Germline CDR1 is SGHRS and CDR2 is YFSETQ. The V and J ends lost 3 bases and 0 bases respectively, with 19 bases between them. The CDR3 reads CASSWDSMITLSGANVLTF. The CDR3 DNA reads as TGCGCCAGCAGCTGGGACTCTATGATAACCCTCTCTGGGGCCAACGTCCTGACTTTC.

The chain is built from TRBV5-5 and TRBJ2-7; D gene ambiguous. The V and J ends lost 5 bases and 2 bases respectively, with 5 bases between them. CDR1 is SGHKS, CDR2 YYEKEE, per germline (reference sequence). The CDR3 is 11 residues long. The CDR3 nucleotides are TGTGCCAGCAGTCTTGCCTACGAGCAGTACTTC. Its translation is CASSLAYEQYF.

The genes are TRBV28 and TRBJ2-2; D possibly corresponds to TRBD1 (6 bases). Deletions cut 3 bases from V and 6 bases from J, with 11 bases between. The CDR3 loop spans 14 amino acids. Germline lookup yields CDR1 MDHEN and CDR2 SYDVKM. CDR3 in DNA: TGTGCCAGCAGTTTGGGCTCAGGGGCCGGGGAGCTGTTTTTT. Encoded protein: CASSLGSGAGELFF.

V usage is TRBV27 and J usage is TRBJ2-3; TRBD2 agrees at 14 bases. CDR3 size: 16 residues. The trim removed 3 bases at V and 7 bases at J, leaving 6 bases unmatched. Germline V gene lookup returns CDR1 MNHEY and CDR2 SMNVEV (reference sequence). The CDR3 DNA reads TGTGCCAGCAGTTTGGGACTAGCGGGGGCCCACTATACGCAGTATTTT. This gives the protein CASSLGLAGAHYTQYF.

The chain joins TRBV25-1 to TRBJ1-4; 7 bases fit TRBD1. The V gene's germline CDR1 is MGHDK and CDR2 SYGVNS. V lost 5 bases and J lost 6; bases outside the gene matches: 3. CDR3 length: 13 amino acids. The CDR3 here is CASSTGVDEKLFF. CDR3 nucleotides: TGTGCCAGCAGTACAGGGGTCGATGAAAAACTGTTTTTT.

This clone turned up a few times. V is TRBV10-3 and J is TRBJ1-4; D not resolved. V lost 7 bases, J lost 0 bases, and 6 bases lay in between. Germline V gene data show CDR1 as ENHRY and CDR2 as SYGVKD. The CDR3 runs 13 residues. The CDR3: CAIKAATNEKLFF. The DNA of the CDR3 is TGTGCCATCAAAGCAGCAACTAATGAAAAACTGTTTTTT.

The rearrangement uses TRBV7-3 and TRBJ1-6; D uncertain. Trimming cost V 4 bases and J 9 bases, with 10 bases left between them. Germline CDR1 SGHTA, CDR2 FQGTGA. The CDR3 spans 13 residues. This chain's CDR3 is CASSSRVRSPLHF. In DNA, the CDR3 is TGTGCCAGCAGCTCCCGGGTACGTTCACCCCTCCACTTT.

This rearrangement joins TRBV5-1 to TRBJ2-5; 9 nucleotides match TRBD1. The CDR3 consists of 14 residues. CDR1 and CDR2 from the germline V gene are SGHRS and YFSETQ. The ends lost 3 bases at V and 2 bases at J; junction bases unmatched: 2. The CDR3 DNA reads TGCGCCAGCAGCTCGACAGGGGGGCAAGAGACCCAGTACTTC. Its protein product is CASSSTGGQETQYF.

The chain combines TRBV6-5 with TRBJ2-1; 9 bases are a match to TRBD1. Germline CDR1 and CDR2: MNHEY and SVGAGI. This CDR3 has 15 residues. Trimming at V came to 4 bases and at J to 2 bases, leaving 3 bases not matched to a gene. The CDR3 is CASSSGTGTYNEQFF. The DNA for the CDR3 is TGTGCCAGCAGTTCCGGGACAGGGACCTACAATGAGCAGTTCTTC.

CDR3 loop: CASSPRRQNTEAFF. In nucleotides, the CDR3 is TGTGCCAGCAGCCCCCGAAGGCAGAACACTGAAGCTTTCTTT. The chain carries TRBV11-2 and TRBJ1-1; D uncertain. This CDR3 spans 14 amino acids. Trimming took off 5 bases at V and 1 base at J, with 11 bases between the two ends. Germline-derived CDR1 and CDR2 are SGHAT and FQNNGV.

Only a few counts were recorded for this clone. The same CDR3 also results from other DNA sequences found in this sample. This chain connects TRBV5-1 to TRBJ2-7; D is unresolved. Germline CDR1 and CDR2: SGHRS and YFSETQ. The V end lost 0 bases, the J end lost 4 bases, and 5 bases lay between the germline ends. The CDR3 sequence is 12 residues long. As DNA, the CDR3 is TGCGCCAGCAGCTTGGGCGGTTACGAGCAGTACTTC. Protein: CASSLGGYEQYF.

Note on this clone: This same CDR3 is encoded by further DNA sequences in the sample. The V gene is TRBV9, the J gene TRBJ2-7; no reliable D call. Per germline, CDR1 SGDLS and CDR2 YYNGEE. Trimming stripped 0 bases from V and 0 bases from J, with 4 bases between. CDR3 length: 13 amino acids. CDR3 in DNA: TGTGCCAGCAGCGTAGACAGCTCCTACGAGCAGTACTTC. It codes for CASSVDSSYEQYF.

This sequence joins TRBV11-3 and TRBJ2-1, with 11 bases lining up with TRBD2. With V trimmed by 5 bases and J by 7 bases, 10 bases remained unmatched. This CDR3 region has 16 residues. Germline CDR1 reads SGHNT; CDR2 reads YENEEA. The CDR3 region has the DNA TGTGCCAGCAGCGGAACCTTAGCGGGAGGGCCGAATGAGCAGTTCTTC. Protein sequence: CASSGTLAGGPNEQFF.

The rearrangement joins TRBV6-5 to TRBJ2-7; D is perhaps TRBD2 (6 bases). V shed 7 bases and J shed 0 bases, with 10 bases lying between them. Germline assignment: CDR1 MNHEY and CDR2 SVGAGI. The CDR3 has 13 residues. CDR3 DNA sequence: TGTGCCAGCACGGGGGATATCTCCTACGAGCAGTACTTC. This gives the protein CASTGDISYEQYF.

The chain recombines TRBV7-6 with TRBJ2-1; 9 bases map to TRBD2. The J segment lost 2 bases and the V segment lost 4 bases, leaving 3 bases of the junction unmatched. Germline-derived CDR1 and CDR2 are SGHVS and FNYEAQ. There are 15 residues in the CDR3. The CDR3 here is CASSSGLATYNEQFF. Here the CDR3 DNA reads TGTGCCAGCAGCTCTGGACTAGCGACCTACAATGAGCAGTTCTTC.

The V call is TRBV6-6, the J call TRBJ2-1, with 9 bases aligning to TRBD2. The CDR3 is made up of 15 amino acids. J gave up 7 bases and V 0 bases, and 4 bases lay outside the gene matches. The germline gives CDR1 MNHNY, CDR2 SVGAGI (reference sequence). The CDR3 sequence: CASSYSGRGGNEQFF. The CDR3 nucleotides read TGTGCCAGCAGTTACTCGGGGCGGGGGGGGAATGAGCAGTTCTTC.

The chain uses TRBV7-5 and TRBJ2-6; TRBD1, the table's D call, lacks a check against the DNA. TRBV7-5 is a pseudogene locus. The CDR3 has 17 residues. The CDR3 DNA reads TGTGCCAGAACAACAGTAAGTAGACAAAGTCGGGCCAACGTCCTGACTTTC. It encodes CARTTVSRQSRANVLTF.

The CDR3 nucleotides are TGTGCCAGCAGCTTGGATACGCAGTATTTT. This encodes CASSLDTQYF. This chain joins TRBV5-4 and TRBJ2-3; no definite D call. V was shortened by 0 bases and J by 7 bases, with 0 bases between the two germline ends. The CDR3 loop spans 10 amino acids. Per germline, CDR1 SGHNT and CDR2 YYREEE (reference sequence).

This clone was detected a few times. The chain combines TRBV6-6 with TRBJ2-7; D unresolved. Looked up from germline, CDR1 is MNHNY and CDR2 is SVGAGI (reference sequence). This CDR3 is built from 11 residues. Deletions cut 6 bases from V and 6 bases from J, with 9 bases between. The CDR3 DNA reads TGTGCCAGCAGCTCGACTCCCGAGCAGTACTTC. Amino acids: CASSSTPEQYF.